These T cell receptor beta chains were read from a single sample in a study of blood T cell repertoires in COVID-19. Clones were sequenced by immunoSEQ multiplex PCR, and TCRdb holds only the in-frame ones, with some missing. The repertoire holds about 81,000 clones, roughly 90% seen once, with approximately 12% in the top ten. The material sequenced was peripheral blood. These receptors came from a man aged 65-85 years with active or convalescent COVID-19. The CDR3 runs from the conserved cysteine through the conserved F or W. The D gene is left open where the match is weak. Size is omitted from some rows. Given values are once, few, many or a class for expanded clones.

>TRBV12-5|TRBJ2-1|TRBD2|.
CASGSGTSGAHNEQFF
TGTGCTAGTGGTTCTGGGACTAGCGGGGCACACAATGAGCAGTTCTTC
>TRBV5-1|TRBJ1-1|.|.
CASSQQGWSTEAFF
TGCGCCAGCAGCCAACAGGGATGGTCCACTGAAGCTTTCTTT
>TRBV5-5|TRBJ2-1|.|few
CASSLALFRNRAYNEQFF
TGTGCCAGCAGCTTGGCCCTCTTCCGGAACCGGGCCTACAATGAGCAGTTCTTC
>TRBV7-6|TRBJ2-1|TRBD1|.
CASSRRTGGSSYNEQFF
TGTGCCAGCAGCCGCCGGACAGGGGGAAGCTCCTACAATGAGCAGTTCTTC
>TRBV2|TRBJ1-2|.|.
CASSPTEYYGYTF
TGTGCCAGCAGCCCGACAGAGTACTATGGCTACACCTTC
>TRBV5-1|TRBJ1-2|.|.
CASSTRGRLNYGYTF
TGCGCCAGCAGCACCAGGGGTCGCCTCAACTATGGCTACACCTTC
>TRBV5-4|TRBJ1-2|.|.
CASSLGQGYGGYTF
TGTGCCAGCAGCTTGGGCCAGGGGTACGGTGGCTACACCTTC
>TRBV5-1|TRBJ2-5|TRBD2|.
CASSGLAGTQETQYF
TGCGCCAGCAGTGGGCTAGCGGGGACCCAAGAGACCCAGTACTTC
>TRBV7-2|TRBJ2-3|TRBD2|.
CASSFRGETDTQYF
TGTGCCAGCAGCTTTCGGGGGGAAACAGATACGCAGTATTTT
>TRBV19|TRBJ1-2|TRBD1|.
CASTQRGTGWGYTF
TGTGCCAGTACCCAACGAGGGACAGGCTGGGGCTACACCTTC
>TRBV27|TRBJ2-5|.|.
CASSSTRHPKETQYF
TGTGCCAGCAGTTCAACCCGACATCCCAAAGAGACCCAGTACTTC
>TRBV21-1|TRBJ1-6|.|.
CASSKPGQRNSPLHF
TGTGCCAGCAGCAAACCGGGACAAAGAAATTCACCCCTCCACTTT
>TRBV12-3/TRBV12-4|TRBJ1-5|TRBD1|few
CASRLDRGPQHF
TGTGCCAGCAGACTAGACAGGGGACCCCAGCATTTT
>TRBV2|TRBJ1-2|TRBD1|.
CASSSGQGYGYTF
TGTGCCAGCAGTAGCGGACAGGGATATGGCTACACCTTC
>TRBV4-3|TRBJ1-5|TRBD1|.
CASSQDPLSLGQGKQPQHF
TGCGCCAGCAGCCAAGACCCCCTCTCGTTAGGACAGGGAAAACAGCCCCAGCATTTT
>TRBV6-1|TRBJ1-1|TRBD1|.
CASSDRGKNTEAFF
TGTGCCAGCAGTGACAGGGGGAAGAACACTGAAGCTTTCTTT
>TRBV5-1|TRBJ1-2|.|few
CASSQDGQNYGYTF
TGCGCCAGCAGCCAGGACGGACAGAACTATGGCTACACCTTC
>TRBV19|TRBJ1-5|.|.
CASSRGINQPQHF
TGTGCCAGTTCTAGAGGGATTAATCAGCCCCAGCATTTT
>TRBV20-1|TRBJ2-1|TRBD2|.
CSARSGVEQFF
TGCAGTGCGAGAAGCGGGGTTGAGCAGTTCTTC
>TRBV7-9|TRBJ1-2|TRBD1|.
CASSSWDRSNYGYTF
TGTGCCAGCAGCTCGTGGGACAGGAGTAACTATGGCTACACCTTC
>TRBV7-2|TRBJ1-2|TRBD1|.
CASSPTGGSYGYTF
TGTGCCAGCAGCCCGACAGGGGGCTCCTATGGCTACACCTTC
>TRBV19|TRBJ2-3|.|.
CASTRGGAADTQYF
TGTGCCAGTACTAGGGGGGGCGCGGCAGATACGCAGTATTTT
>TRBV5-1|TRBJ1-5|TRBD1|few
CASSFLKPGQGPNQPQHF
TGCGCCAGCAGCTTCCTCAAACCGGGACAGGGGCCCAATCAGCCCCAGCATTTT
>TRBV18|TRBJ1-1|TRBD1|.
CASSPGGQGVTEAFF
TGTGCCAGCTCACCCGGAGGTCAGGGGGTCACTGAAGCTTTCTTT
>TRBV7-2|TRBJ2-1|TRBD2|.
CASSLVAGGQYNEQFF
TGTGCCAGCAGCTTAGTAGCGGGGGGGCAGTACAATGAGCAGTTCTTC
>TRBV2|TRBJ2-3|.|.
CASSEDNWSTDTQYF
TGTGCCAGCAGTGAGGACAATTGGAGCACAGATACGCAGTATTTT
>TRBV19|TRBJ1-4|.|.
CASSLRARQNLGDEKLFF
TGTGCCAGTAGTCTCCGGGCCAGGCAGAACTTGGGAGATGAAAAACTGTTTTTT
>TRBV19|TRBJ2-5|TRBD1|.
CASSIRWQGAVETQYF
TGTGCCAGTAGTATTCGGTGGCAGGGGGCAGTGGAGACCCAGTACTTC